One and the same sample provided the 17 T cell receptor beta chains below, sequenced in a study of T cell repertoires and HLA-DP antigens. For these TCRs, the target antigens are not known. Profiled with immunoSEQ multiplex PCR; TCRdb holds only in-frame clones, not every one. This sample yields 90,000 to 130,000 clones, of which about 92% are seen a single time; around 0.25% belongs to the top ten. Specimen: CD4+ T cells from PBMCs. These receptors all come from a woman under 30 in good health and CMV-seronegative.

V gene TRBV11-2 combines with J gene TRBJ1-2, with unresolved D. The CDR3 has 13 residues. The germline V gene encodes CDR1 SGHAT and CDR2 FQNNGV. The germline V and J ends were trimmed by 1 base and 4 bases, with 7 bases remaining between them. CDR3 nucleotides: TGTGCCAGCAGCTTAGTTGCGGGCTATGGCTACACCTTC. This sequence encodes CASSLVAGYGYTF. Together with reference TRBV11-2 and TRBJ1-2, the CDR3 gives the full variable domain: EAGVAQSPRYKIIEKRQSVAFWCNPISGHATLYWYQQILGQGPKLLIQFQNNGVVDDSQLPKDRFSAERLKGVDSTLKIQPAKLEDSAVYLCASSLVAGYGYTFGSGTRLTVV.

The rearrangement links TRBV9 to TRBJ2-1, with a weak D call TRBD1 (5 bases). Germline loops: CDR1 SGDLS, CDR2 YYNGEE. The germline V and J ends were trimmed by 4 bases and 2 bases, with 13 bases remaining between them. The CDR3 consists of 15 residues. In nucleotides, the CDR3 is TGTGCCAGCAGCCCCCAGGGAAATCCCTACAATGAGCAGTTCTTC. Translation gives CASSPQGNPYNEQFF.

In regard to this clone: Lacking the conserved final phenylalanine or tryptophan, this CDR3 likely reflects a read error. The DNA is left out, because the CDR3 cannot be placed on it with certainty; the CDR3 is given as TCRdb lists it. V is TRBV25-1 and J is TRBJ1-2; TRBD1 is the table's D call, not checked against the DNA. Germline values: CDR1 MGHDK, CDR2 SYGVNS. The length of the CDR3 is 13 amino acids, counting both ends. The CDR3 is CASSEGGDRGYRI.

V usage is TRBV2 and J usage is TRBJ1-1; 7 nucleotides match TRBD1. The V gene end was trimmed by 6 bases and the J gene end by 6 bases; junction bases not matched to a gene: 13. Germline-derived CDR1 and CDR2 are SNHLY and FYNNEI. This CDR3 contains 15 residues. The CDR3 DNA reads TGTGCCAGCAGACTAATACAGGGGATCGCGGCTGAAGCTTTCTTT. It is translated as CASRLIQGIAAEAFF.

The J gene is TRBJ2-6, the V gene TRBV28; TRBD2 aligns across 7 bases. CDR3 length equals 15 residues. Germline CDR1 reads MDHEN; CDR2 reads SYDVKM. With 10 bases clipped from V and 3 bases from J, the junction kept 9 bases outside the gene matches. The CDR3 nucleotides read TGTGCCACCCTTACCCCGGGAGGTGGGGCCAACGTCCTGACTTTC. Its protein is CATLTPGGGANVLTF.

The chain is built from TRBV29-1 and TRBJ2-1; TRBD1 is a possible D gene (5 bases). Trimming left V 2 bases short and J 6 bases short, with 8 bases between. This CDR3 has 12 amino acids. The germline V gene has CDR1 SQVTM and CDR2 ANQGSEA. The CDR3 DNA reads TGCAGCGTTGAAAAAGGGGCCAATGAGCAGTTCTTC. As protein: CSVEKGANEQFF.

This clone turned up a few times. The chain recombines TRBV2 with TRBJ2-3; D gene uncertain. V was shortened by 8 bases and J by 4 bases, with 13 bases between the two germline ends. CDR3 size: 13 residues. Germline CDR1 and CDR2: SNHLY and FYNNEI. CDR3 sequence: CASGRSRPDTQYF. In DNA, the CDR3 is TGTGCCAGCGGACGTTCAAGGCCAGATACGCAGTATTTT.

In this sample, this clone turned up once. The chain links TRBV7-2 to TRBJ1-2, with no clear D. V was trimmed by 1 base and J by 4 bases, leaving 13 bases between them. Germline V gives CDR1 SGHTA, CDR2 FQGNSA. The CDR3 is 15 residues long. The CDR3 bases are TGTGCCAGCAGCTTAGGAAAGGGTGGCATCTATGGCTACACCTTC. Encoded protein: CASSLGKGGIYGYTF.

This clone was observed a handful of times. The J gene is TRBJ2-2, the V gene TRBV27; a weak D match, TRBD1 (5 bases). The CDR3 has 13 amino acids. Trimming removed 9 bases at V and 1 base at J, with 9 bases between. Germline V CDR1 and CDR2: MNHEY, SMNVEV (reference sequence). CDR3 residues: CASLDRNTGELFF. The CDR3 nucleotides are TGTGCCAGTCTAGACAGGAACACCGGGGAGCTGTTTTTT.

The V and J genes are TRBV27 and TRBJ1-2; D unclear. The V and J ends lost 3 bases and 4 bases respectively, with 6 bases between them. Germline CDR1 reads MNHEY; CDR2 reads SMNVEV (reference sequence). This CDR3 has 12 residues. CDR3 bases: TGTGCCAGCAGTTTGAGAGGCTATGGCTACACCTTC. It yields the protein CASSLRGYGYTF.

Remarks on this clone: Other DNA sequences from this sample encode an identical CDR3 as well. The chain uses TRBV2 and TRBJ1-3; D gene ambiguous. The CDR3 has 12 residues. V gave up 6 bases and J gave up 2 bases, with 5 bases separating them. Germline loops: CDR1 SNHLY, CDR2 FYNNEI. The CDR3 loop reads CASRGAGNTIYF. CDR3 sequence (DNA): TGTGCCAGCAGGGGAGCTGGAAACACCATATATTTT.

V usage is TRBV18 and J usage is TRBJ1-4; D uncertain. V was cut by 6 bases and J by 0 bases, with 11 bases left in between. CDR3 length: 15 residues. Germline CDR1 is KGHSH and CDR2 is LQKENI. Here the CDR3 reads CASSSPGPTNEKLFF. CDR3 sequence (DNA): TGTGCCAGCTCCTCACCGGGCCCAACTAATGAAAAACTGTTTTTT. Full variable domain (missing parts from reference TRBV18 and TRBJ1-4): NAGVMQNPRHLVRRRGQEARLRCSPMKGHSHVYWYRQLPEEGLKFMVYLQKENIIDESGMPKERFSAEFPKEGPSILRIQQVVRGDSAAYFCASSSPGPTNEKLFFGSGTQLSVL.

This clone has just one count. The gene calls are TRBV7-9 and TRBJ2-1, with D possibly being TRBD2 (7 bases). This CDR3 comprises 15 residues. V was clipped by 6 bases and J by 8 bases, with 20 bases between them. The germline CDR1 and CDR2 sequences are SEHNR and FQNEAQ (reference sequence). For the CDR3, the DNA is TGTGCCAGCAGATATACGGAAGGGGGGGCGGATGAGCAGTTCTTC. This codes for CASRYTEGGADEQFF. The full variable domain, completed using reference TRBV7-9 and TRBJ2-1, is DTGVSQNPRHKITKRGQNVTFRCDPISEHNRLYWYRQTLGQGPEFLTYFQNEAQLEKSRLLSDRFSAERPKGSFSTLEIQRTEQGDSAMYLCASRYTEGGADEQFFGPGTRLTVL.

This clone was picked up a small number of times. The V and J genes are TRBV7-9 and TRBJ1-2; D gene ambiguous. V was trimmed by 5 bases and J by 4 bases, leaving 17 bases between them. The CDR3 runs to 15 residues. The V gene's germline CDR1 is SEHNR and CDR2 FQNEAQ (reference sequence). CDR3 nucleotides: TGTGCCAGCAGCCCCAGGTCCGCGACGGGCTATGGCTACACCTTC. Its translation is CASSPRSATGYGYTF.

V usage is TRBV6-6 and J usage is TRBJ2-1, with D perhaps matching TRBD1 (5 bases). The length of the CDR3 is 14 residues. The germline V and J ends were trimmed by 0 bases and 9 bases, with 12 bases remaining between them. Germline CDR1 MNHNY, CDR2 SVGAGI (reference sequence). CDR3 in DNA: TGTGCCAGCAGTTACTCGGGGCCATGGGGTGAGCAGTTCTTC. This codes for CASSYSGPWGEQFF.

The rearrangement joins TRBV11-2 to TRBJ2-1; no firm D call. The V and J ends lost 7 bases and 2 bases respectively, with 12 bases between them. CDR3 length: 14 residues. The germline gives CDR1 SGHAT, CDR2 FQNNGV. CDR3 bases: TGTGCCAGCAATTCGGGCAGTGCCTACAATGAGCAGTTCTTC. As protein: CASNSGSAYNEQFF.

This chain connects TRBV11-2 to TRBJ1-3, with D uncertain. V lost 1 base, J lost 1 base, and 8 bases lay in between. CDR1 and CDR2 (germline): SGHAT, FQNNGV. The CDR3 has 15 residues. The CDR3 DNA is TGTGCCAGCAGCTTAGTATGGGGATCTGGAAACACCATATATTTT. This translates into CASSLVWGSGNTIYF.